This T cell receptor (beta chain) was identified in a study of OX40 agonist ivuxolimab in advanced cancers. Study-level information: Ivuxolimab is an agonistic anti-OX40 (CD134) antibody, and patients were treated with it. Study-level findings and limits: Antigen specificity of clonally expanded peripheral T cells was not established.

On this clone: Its antigen remains unknown.

Libraries were prepared by immunoSEQ multiplex PCR; TCRdb keeps only in-frame clonotypes and omits some of them. Of approximately 66,000 clones in the sample, about 86% were seen once. The V gene lost 7 bases and the J gene lost 4 bases, with 12 bases spanning the gap. The CDR3 extends over 13 amino acids. Germline V CDR1 and CDR2: SGHAT, FQNNGV. The chain carries TRBV11-2 and TRBJ2-3; D unclear. The receptor comes from an adult with an advanced solid tumor such as melanoma, head and neck, liver or kidney cancer. The specimen was CD4+ or CD8+ T cells sorted from blood, collected in a trial of the OX40 agonist ivuxolimab. CDR3 protein: CASTSRPADTQYF. CDR3 nucleotide sequence: TGTGCCAGCACCTCCCGACCCGCAGATACGCAGTATTTT. Filled out from reference TRBV11-2 and TRBJ2-3, the complete variable domain reads EAGVAQSPRYKIIEKRQSVAFWCNPISGHATLYWYQQILGQGPKLLIQFQNNGVVDDSQLPKDRFSAERLKGVDSTLKIQPAKLEDSAVYLCASTSRPADTQYFGPGTRLTVL.